This paragraph reports one TCR beta chain. What it binds is unknown. The data stem from a study of identical twins. V gave up 3 bases and J gave up 2 bases; unmatched junction bases: 5. The CDR3 extends over 15 amino acids. Germline CDR1 is ENHRY and CDR2 is SYGVKD. Study conclusions and caveats: Modelling underestimated the level of out-of-frame TCR alpha sharing observed in monozygotic twins.

Via MiXCR, TCRdb re-called the 5' RACE reads, giving one row per CDR3 protein. The repertoire holds hundreds of thousands of distinct CDR3 sequences, with 18% as singletons. This same sample was also part of a study on T cells expressing NK-cell markers.

The sequenced material came from PBMCs. The genes are TRBV10-3 and TRBJ2-7; 9 positions match TRBD2. The receptor was isolated from a woman between 18 and 29 years old in good health. The CDR3 protein is CAISDLGLAAYEQYF. DNA for the CDR3: TGTGCCATCAGTGATTTGGGACTAGCAGCCTACGAGCAGTACTTC.